The 26 T cell receptor beta chains below were found in one sample sequenced in a study of T cells in Graves' hyperthyroidism and ophthalmopathy. Authors of the study amplified TCR beta CDR3 regions from RNA transcripts. The study used the HTBI primer set for a first-round RT-PCR of the TCR CDR3. TCRdb redid the calling of the multiplex PCR reads with MiXCR, one entry per CDR3 protein. The data contain around 350,000 distinct CDR3 sequences, approximately 19% of them singletons. Sequencing was done on a sample of blood. Every receptor here comes from a young woman with Graves' hyperthyroidism.

This clonotype was recorded at least ten times. The chain recombines TRBV2 with TRBJ2-5; D not resolved. Between the trimmed V and J ends, which lost 3 bases and 4 bases, there was a span of 6 bases. In germline, CDR1 is SNHLY, CDR2 FYNNEI. The CDR3 contains 12 residues. As DNA, the CDR3 is TGTGCCAGCAGTGACACGGCAGAGACCCAGTACTTC. This encodes CASSDTAETQYF.

This clonotype occurred a few times. The chain couples TRBV18 to TRBJ2-7; D may match TRBD1 or TRBD2 (5 bases each). CDR1 and CDR2 (germline): KGHSH, LQKENI. Trimming removed 6 bases from V and 1 base from J, with 16 bases in between. The CDR3 is 15 residues long. CDR3 DNA sequence: TGTGCCAGCTCGCCGGGGAAGGGGCCTTCCTACGAGCAGTACTTC. Protein: CASSPGKGPSYEQYF.

This clonotype occurred a few times. Sequence at one end of the junction differs from germline and may be a read error. The chain uses TRBV6-1 and TRBJ1-6; D is perhaps TRBD1 (5 bases). The CDR3 length is 14 residues. The germline V gene encodes CDR1 MNHNS and CDR2 SASEGT. In DNA form, the CDR3 reads TGTGCCAGCAGCGAAGGGACGGGTGGGTCACCCCTCCACTTT. The encoded protein is CASSEGTGGSPLHF.

There are many counts of this clonotype. The rearrangement uses TRBV20-1 and TRBJ2-5; maybe TRBD2 (7 bases). CDR3 length equals 16 residues. Germline V gene sequence: CDR1 DFQATT, CDR2 SNEGSKA (reference sequence). Trimming cost V 3 bases and J 1 base, with 18 bases left between them. The CDR3 DNA reads as TGCAGTGCTAGGAACAGCTGGGGGGGCGGCCAAGAGACCCAGTACTTC. It is translated as CSARNSWGGGQETQYF.

This sequence joins TRBV6-2 or TRBV6-3 and TRBJ2-7, with D perhaps given as TRBD1 or TRBD2 (5 bases each). CDR1 and CDR2 (germline): MNHEY, SVGEGT. The V gene lost 0 bases and the J gene lost 4 bases, with 10 bases spanning the gap. CDR3 length: 14 residues. The CDR3 is CASSYSRELYEQYF. In DNA, the CDR3 is TGTGCCAGCAGTTACTCCAGGGAGCTTTACGAGCAGTACTTC.

In this sample, this clonotype turned up a few times. V and J are TRBV3-1 and TRBJ1-1; D unresolved. CDR3 length: 14 amino acids. V lost 2 bases, J lost 5 bases, and 12 bases lay in between. Germline CDR1 LGHDT, CDR2 YNNKEL (reference sequence). The CDR3 is CASSQYSRRTEAFF. The CDR3 region has the DNA TGTGCCAGCAGCCAATACTCCAGGAGGACTGAAGCTTTCTTT.

This clonotype has ten or more counts. V and J are TRBV6-6 and TRBJ1-5; perhaps TRBD1 as D (5 bases). Looked up from germline, CDR1 is MNHNY and CDR2 is SVGAGI (reference sequence). The CDR3 totals 19 residues. Trimming took 5 bases from V and 0 from J, leaving 23 bases between them. Written as DNA, the CDR3 is TGTGCCAGCAGTCCTATTAAAGGGACGGCGAGATATAGCAATCAGCCCCAGCATTTT. Residues: CASSPIKGTARYSNQPQHF.

This rearrangement joins TRBV12-3 or TRBV12-4 to TRBJ2-2; the match to TRBD1 covers 8 bases. The V segment lost 5 bases and the J segment 9 bases; nucleotides outside the gene matches: 2. The CDR3 is 12 amino acids. CDR3 in amino acids: CASSQGAWELFF. CDR3 DNA: TGTGCCAGCAGTCAGGGGGCCTGGGAGCTGTTTTTT.

This clonotype was observed at least ten times. This chain connects TRBV20-1 to TRBJ2-2; 8 positions match TRBD2. This CDR3 comprises 16 residues. Germline CDR1 is DFQATT and CDR2 is SNEGSKA (reference sequence). J lost 3 bases, V lost 1 base, and 7 bases had no gene match. The CDR3 protein is CSARGPGLGYTGELFF. As DNA, the CDR3 is TGCAGTGCTAGAGGTCCGGGACTAGGGTACACCGGGGAGCTGTTTTTT.

This clonotype was picked up a small number of times. The CDR3 region has the DNA TGCGCCAGCAGCCAAGGGCTCGGCACCCAGCATTTT. Amino acids: CASSQGLGTQHF. The gene calls are TRBV4-1 and TRBJ1-5; D remains ambiguous. Trimming removed 1 base at V and 11 bases at J, with 9 bases between. CDR3 size: 12 residues. The germline V gene has CDR1 MGHRA and CDR2 YSYEKL.

This clonotype has ten or more counts. V gene TRBV7-9 combines with J gene TRBJ2-7, with D perhaps TRBD2 (6 bases). V was clipped by 1 base and J by 5 bases, with 6 bases between them. Germline CDR1 and CDR2: SEHNR and FQNEAQ (reference sequence). There are 12 residues in the CDR3. The CDR3 is CASSLGGDEQYF. The CDR3 DNA reads TGTGCCAGCAGCTTAGGGGGGGACGAGCAGTACTTC.

This clonotype was counted ten times or more. The chain links TRBV12-3 or TRBV12-4 to TRBJ1-6; possibly TRBD1 for D (6 bases). CDR3 length equals 16 residues. Trimming took 6 bases from V and 4 from J, leaving 16 bases between them. The CDR3 protein is CASSRGQRGYNSPLHF. In DNA form, the CDR3 reads TGTGCCAGCAGCCGTGGACAGCGAGGATATAATTCACCCCTCCACTTT.

This clonotype was recorded many times. This chain joins TRBV6-5 and TRBJ2-7, with 8 nucleotides matching TRBD1. In germline, CDR1 is MNHEY, CDR2 SVGAGI. Trimming cost V 4 bases and J 0 bases; bases outside gene matches: 5. The CDR3 has 15 amino acids. In DNA, the CDR3 is TGTGCCAGCAGTTCCGGACAGGGCAGCTCCTACGAGCAGTACTTC. Its protein is CASSSGQGSSYEQYF.

This clonotype occurred many times. This chain connects TRBV28 to TRBJ2-5; TRBD1 matches 7 bases. The J segment lost 4 bases and the V segment lost 4 bases, leaving 15 bases of the junction unmatched. This CDR3 has 17 amino acids. CDR1 is MDHEN and CDR2 is SYDVKM in the germline V gene. CDR3 sequence: CASSYPTTGWVRETQYF. The CDR3 nucleotides read TGTGCCAGCAGTTACCCCACGACAGGGTGGGTCCGAGAGACCCAGTACTTC.

This clonotype came up many times. The DNA for the CDR3 is TGTGCCAGCAGCCAGGGGGCGCGGGATGGCTACACCTTC. Translation: CASSQGARDGYTF. The chain is built from TRBV12-3 or TRBV12-4 and TRBJ1-2; TRBD1 matches 8 bases. This CDR3 spans 13 amino acids. Germline trimming cut 6 bases from V and 6 bases from J; bases unmatched to any gene: 6.

This clonotype was detected ten times or more. The chain carries TRBV20-1 and TRBJ2-7; D is perhaps TRBD2 (5 bases). The CDR3 contains 17 residues. Germline V gene sequence: CDR1 DFQATT, CDR2 SNEGSKA (reference sequence). Trimming stripped 0 bases from V and 0 bases from J, with 18 bases between. CDR3 loop: CSARDGRRAASSYEQYF. CDR3 DNA sequence: TGCAGTGCTAGAGATGGCAGGCGGGCAGCGAGCTCCTACGAGCAGTACTTC.

This clonotype was observed many times. The chain joins TRBV6-1 to TRBJ2-3; tentative D call: TRBD2 (6 bases). With 3 bases removed from V and 1 base from J, the gap between germline ends came to 11 bases. The CDR3 has 15 amino acids. CDR1 and CDR2 (germline): MNHNS, SASEGT. The CDR3 bases are TGTGCCAGCAGTGAGTCCTGGGGGGGCACAGATACGCAGTATTTT. Residues: CASSESWGGTDTQYF.

This clonotype has a count of ten or more. V is TRBV5-8 and J is TRBJ2-7, with D perhaps matching TRBD1 or TRBD2 (5 bases each). This CDR3 comprises 15 residues. Germline V CDR1 and CDR2: SGHTS, YDEGEE. Trimming cost V 1 base and J 2 bases, with 13 bases left between them. The CDR3 DNA reads as TGTGCCAGCAGCTTGCGTGGGACGGCGGCCTACGAGCAGTACTTC. It specifies CASSLRGTAAYEQYF.

This clonotype was recorded at least ten times. The chain couples TRBV20-1 to TRBJ1-1; weak D call: TRBD1 (5 bases). Trimming took 8 bases from V and 1 from J, leaving 11 bases between them. There are 12 residues in the CDR3. Looked up from germline, CDR1 is DFQATT and CDR2 is SNEGSKA (reference sequence). CDR3 protein: CSTGPGNTEAFF. The CDR3 region has the DNA TGCAGTACGGGACCGGGGAACACTGAAGCTTTCTTT.

The sample holds many counts of this clonotype. The chain has TRBV5-1 and TRBJ1-2; D possibly corresponds to TRBD1 (6 bases). The CDR3 covers 14 residues. Trimming left V 4 bases short and J 7 bases short, with 17 bases between. Germline V lookup: CDR1 SGHRS, CDR2 YFSETQ. DNA for the CDR3: TGCGCCAGCAGCCCGCCGGGGGCTATAGGTGGCTACACCTTC. Its protein product is CASSPPGAIGGYTF.

In its sample, this clonotype was seen many times. The rearrangement joins TRBV6-1 to TRBJ1-2; unclear D gene. Trimming left V 7 bases short and J 4 bases short, with 13 bases between. The CDR3 spans 13 residues. Germline CDR1 reads MNHNS; CDR2 reads SASEGT. The CDR3 loop reads CASKAVRVYGYTF. The CDR3, as DNA: TGTGCCAGCAAGGCAGTGAGGGTCTATGGCTACACCTTC.

This clonotype was observed at least ten times. This chain links TRBV6-5 with TRBJ2-5; TRBD1 might be the D (5 bases). Trimming removed 2 bases from V and 4 bases from J, with 8 bases in between. The CDR3 totals 13 residues. Germline assignment: CDR1 MNHEY and CDR2 SVGAGI. The DNA for the CDR3 is TGTGCCAGCAGTTACGAAAGGGGAGAGACCCAGTACTTC. Protein sequence: CASSYERGETQYF.

The chain links TRBV6-1 to TRBJ2-7; 9 nucleotides align to TRBD2. This CDR3 comprises 15 residues. Germline loops: CDR1 MNHNS, CDR2 SASEGT. V trimming: 2 bases; J trimming: 0 bases; junction bases outside the gene matches: 2. In nucleotides, the CDR3 is TGTGCCAGCAGTGAACAGCGGGGGGCCTCCTACGAGCAGTACTTC. This sequence encodes CASSEQRGASYEQYF.

Ten or more counts support this clonotype. V is TRBV29-1 and J is TRBJ2-5; no reliable D call. Trimming stripped 6 bases from V and 1 base from J, with 12 bases between. Germline assignment: CDR1 SQVTM and CDR2 ANQGSEA. The CDR3 sequence is 13 residues long. The CDR3 DNA sequence: TGCAGCGTCCCAGTGGGTCCCCAAGAGACCCAGTACTTC. Its protein product is CSVPVGPQETQYF.

This clonotype was observed many times. The chain carries TRBV6-5 and TRBJ1-2; no clear D gene. CDR1 and CDR2 (germline): MNHEY, SVGAGI. The CDR3 runs to 13 residues. V lost 5 bases and J lost 6, with 13 bases in between. Here the CDR3 DNA reads TGTGCCAGCAGTAGGACCCCTTGGGATGGCTACACCTTC. It specifies CASSRTPWDGYTF.

This clonotype was observed many times. The chain employs TRBV7-2 and TRBJ1-2, with 9 bases that match TRBD1. This CDR3 spans 14 amino acids. V dropped 5 bases and J dropped 5; count of bases not matched to a gene: 6. Germline CDR1 is SGHTA and CDR2 is FQGNSA. The chain's CDR3 is CASSNSGQGYGYTF. In nucleotides, the CDR3 is TGTGCCAGCAGCAACTCGGGACAGGGATATGGCTACACCTTC.